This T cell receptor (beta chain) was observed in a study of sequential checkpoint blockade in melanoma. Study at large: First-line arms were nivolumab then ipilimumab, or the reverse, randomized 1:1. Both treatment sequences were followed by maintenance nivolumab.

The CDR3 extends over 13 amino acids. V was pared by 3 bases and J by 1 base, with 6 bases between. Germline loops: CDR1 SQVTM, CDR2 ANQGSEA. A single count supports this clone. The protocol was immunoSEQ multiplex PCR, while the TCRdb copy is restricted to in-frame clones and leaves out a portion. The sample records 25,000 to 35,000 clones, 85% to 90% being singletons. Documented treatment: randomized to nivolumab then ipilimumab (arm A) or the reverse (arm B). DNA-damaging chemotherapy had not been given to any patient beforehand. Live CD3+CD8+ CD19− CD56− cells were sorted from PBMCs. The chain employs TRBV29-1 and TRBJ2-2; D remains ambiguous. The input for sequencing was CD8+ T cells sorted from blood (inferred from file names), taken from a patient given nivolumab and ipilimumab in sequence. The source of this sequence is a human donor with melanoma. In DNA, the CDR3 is TGCAGCGTTGACCAGGAGAACACCGGGGAGCTGTTTTTT. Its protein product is CSVDQENTGELFF.